The 23 T cell receptor beta chains below come from one sample, sequenced in a study of T cell responses to AZD1222 COVID-19 vaccine. The data were produced by immunoSEQ multiplex PCR, yet TCRdb's version contains in-frame clones alone and is incomplete. The profile shows roughly 140,000 clones, under 95% of them singletons. This material consisted of peripheral blood, taken on day 0 of AZD1222 vaccination. The receptors were gathered from an adult in good health.

This sequence joins TRBV29-1 and TRBJ2-7; 8 bases line up with TRBD1. CDR1 and CDR2 from the germline V gene are SQVTM and ANQGSEA. V gave up 3 bases and J gave up 3 bases; unmatched junction bases: 4. This CDR3 spans 13 amino acids. CDR3 region: CSVDSDRGYEQYF. The CDR3 bases are TGCAGCGTTGACAGCGACAGGGGCTACGAGCAGTACTTC.

The chain joins TRBV5-6 to TRBJ2-7; no reliable D call. Trimming left V 0 bases short and J 6 bases short, with 13 bases between. The CDR3 covers 14 residues. Looked up from germline, CDR1 is SGHDT and CDR2 is YYEEEE. CDR3 amino acids: CASSLAALIREQYF. CDR3 nucleotides: TGTGCCAGCAGCTTGGCCGCCCTTATTCGCGAGCAGTACTTC.

The rearrangement links TRBV4-3 to TRBJ2-1, with 10 nucleotides matching TRBD2. CDR1 and CDR2 (germline): LGHNA, YSLEER. Trimming at V came to 0 bases and at J to 1 base, leaving 6 bases not matched to a gene. This CDR3 is built from 18 residues. CDR3 sequence: CASSQEGASGRSYNEQFF. CDR3 nucleotide sequence: TGCGCCAGCAGCCAAGAAGGGGCTAGCGGGAGATCCTACAATGAGCAGTTCTTC.

The chain has TRBV5-1 and TRBJ1-4; 8 positions agree with TRBD1. The CDR3 length is 13 residues. CDR1 is SGHRS, CDR2 YFSETQ, per germline. The J segment lost 7 bases and the V segment lost 5 bases, leaving 4 bases of the junction unmatched. The CDR3 coding sequence is TGCGCCAGCAGAACCGGACAGGGTGAAAAACTGTTTTTT. Its protein product is CASRTGQGEKLFF.

The V call is TRBV6-5, the J call TRBJ1-5, with D perhaps TRBD1 (6 bases). V lost 5 bases to trimming and J lost 5 bases, with 10 bases between them. The CDR3 length is 13 residues. Germline CDR1 is MNHEY and CDR2 is SVGAGI. The CDR3 spells CASSKQGHQPQHF. The CDR3 nucleotides are TGTGCCAGCAGTAAACAGGGCCATCAGCCCCAGCATTTT.

J is TRBJ2-3 and V is TRBV10-1; 10 nucleotides align to TRBD1. The germline V gene encodes CDR1 WNHNN and CDR2 SYGVQD (reference sequence). V trimming: 11 bases; J trimming: 4 bases; junction bases outside the gene matches: 6. CDR3 length: 13 amino acids. The CDR3 is CAPMTGGADTQYF. DNA of the CDR3: TGCGCCCCCATGACAGGGGGCGCAGATACGCAGTATTTT.

The chain has TRBV6-4 and TRBJ1-6; D is possibly TRBD1 (6 bases). Per germline, CDR1 MRHNA and CDR2 SNTAGT. The CDR3 extends over 13 amino acids. Trimming left V 6 bases short and J 8 bases short, with 11 bases between. CDR3 sequence: CASRGGMDSPLHF. DNA for the CDR3: TGTGCCAGCAGAGGGGGGATGGATTCACCCCTCCACTTT.

The V call is TRBV5-5, the J call TRBJ2-4, with D perhaps TRBD1 (5 bases). The CDR3 length is 17 residues. V lost 6 bases and J lost 0, with 19 bases in between. Germline loops: CDR1 SGHKS, CDR2 YYEKEE (reference sequence). CDR3 nucleotide sequence: TGTGCCAGCAACCCCCTCGTTGGGGCTGGAGCCAAAAACATTCAGTACTTC. This sequence encodes CASNPLVGAGAKNIQYF.

The chain employs TRBV10-3 and TRBJ2-3, with 8 bases that match TRBD1. Germline-derived CDR1 and CDR2 are ENHRY and SYGVKD. There are 14 residues in the CDR3. J lost 6 bases, V lost 2 bases, and 4 bases had no gene match. As DNA, the CDR3 is TGTGCCATCAGTGAGAGGACAGGGTGGGATACGCAGTATTTT. Translated, it gives CAISERTGWDTQYF.

The genes are TRBV5-1 and TRBJ2-5; possibly TRBD2 for D (5 bases). This CDR3 is built from 15 residues. V was clipped by 0 bases and J by 6 bases, with 15 bases between them. Germline CDR1 is SGHRS and CDR2 is YFSETQ. The DNA of the CDR3 is TGCGCCAGCAGCTTGGAGACTATTACCAAGAAGACCCAGTACTTC. Protein: CASSLETITKKTQYF.

The V and J genes are TRBV5-1 and TRBJ1-4; D uncertain. Germline CDR1 SGHRS, CDR2 YFSETQ. Trimming took 5 bases from V and 0 from J, leaving 11 bases between them. The CDR3 totals 15 residues. The CDR3 is CASRTEVATNEKLFF. The CDR3, as DNA: TGCGCCAGCAGAACCGAGGTTGCAACTAATGAAAAACTGTTTTTT.

This chain links TRBV6-1 with TRBJ2-7; 7 bases agree with TRBD1. V shed 3 bases, J shed 0 bases, and the junction held 5 bases outside the gene matches. The germline V gene has CDR1 MNHNS and CDR2 SASEGT. The CDR3 has 15 amino acids. This chain's CDR3 is CASSDSRGLSYEQYF. CDR3 in DNA: TGTGCCAGCAGTGATTCGAGGGGGCTCTCCTACGAGCAGTACTTC.

The chain employs TRBV2 and TRBJ1-2; TRBD1 matches 8 bases. This CDR3 is 15 amino acids long. Germline assignment: CDR1 SNHLY and CDR2 FYNNEI. V gave up 2 bases and J gave up 6 bases; unmatched junction bases: 8. As DNA, the CDR3 is TGTGCCAGCAGTGAAAGCCGACAGGGGAGAAATGGCTACACCTTC. Translation: CASSESRQGRNGYTF.

This sequence joins TRBV7-2 and TRBJ1-3; no definite D call. CDR3 length: 15 amino acids. V was pared by 1 base and J by 0 bases, with 7 bases between. Per germline, CDR1 SGHTA and CDR2 FQGNSA. The CDR3 DNA follows: TGTGCCAGCAGCTTAGGGCTTTTCTCTGGAAACACCATATATTTT. It codes for CASSLGLFSGNTIYF.

V gene TRBV6-5 combines with J gene TRBJ2-3; 10 bases map to TRBD2. Per germline, CDR1 MNHEY and CDR2 SVGAGI. This CDR3 comprises 16 residues. V shed 3 bases, J shed 3 bases, and the junction held 6 bases outside the gene matches. CDR3 DNA sequence: TGTGCCAGCAGTTATTCTAGCGGGAGTGAGACAGATACGCAGTATTTT. The encoded protein is CASSYSSGSETDTQYF.

V usage is TRBV7-9 and J usage is TRBJ1-2; 7 bases agree with TRBD1. CDR1 and CDR2 from the germline V gene are SEHNR and FQNEAQ (reference sequence). This CDR3 spans 12 amino acids. Trimming at V came to 4 bases and at J to 6 bases, leaving 2 bases not matched to a gene. The CDR3 loop reads CASSWGQHGYTF. CDR3 in DNA: TGTGCCAGCAGCTGGGGACAGCATGGCTACACCTTC.

The V call is TRBV7-3, the J call TRBJ2-5, with D perhaps being TRBD1 or TRBD2 (5 bases each). Trimming left V 5 bases short and J 0 bases short, with 13 bases between. The germline V gene encodes CDR1 SGHTA and CDR2 FQGTGA. The CDR3 is made up of 15 amino acids. The chain's CDR3 is CASSKSGTYQETQYF. CDR3 DNA sequence: TGTGCCAGCAGCAAATCCGGGACGTACCAAGAGACCCAGTACTTC. The whole variable domain, filled in from reference TRBV7-3 and TRBJ2-5, reads GAGVSQTPSNKVTEKGKYVELRCDPISGHTALYWYRQSLGQGPEFLIYFQGTGAADDSGLPNDRFFAVRPEGSVSTLKIQRTERGDSAVYLCASSKSGTYQETQYFGPGTRLLVL.

V gene TRBV24-1 combines with J gene TRBJ2-1; D uncertain. Trimming stripped 3 bases from V and 12 bases from J, with 8 bases between. The V gene's germline CDR1 is KGHDR and CDR2 SFDVKD. The CDR3 covers 11 residues. The CDR3 here is CATSDGYLQFF. The CDR3 DNA follows: TGTGCCACCAGTGATGGTTACCTGCAGTTCTTC.

The V and J genes are TRBV7-3 and TRBJ2-1; no clear D. The CDR3 spans 13 residues. Looked up from germline, CDR1 is SGHTA and CDR2 is FQGTGA. Deletions cut 0 bases from V and 5 bases from J, with 5 bases between. The CDR3 nucleotides read TGTGCCAGCAGCTTAACGAGGCACAATGAGCAGTTCTTC. Protein product: CASSLTRHNEQFF.

The V gene is TRBV9, the J gene TRBJ2-7; possibly TRBD2 for D (5 bases). Trimming shortened V by 3 bases and J by 6 bases, and 13 bases separated the two germline ends. This CDR3 is built from 13 residues. Germline CDR1 reads SGDLS; CDR2 reads YYNGEE. The CDR3 DNA reads TGTGCCAGCAGCGCCTCTGGGCGGGTCGAGCAGTACTTC. The encoded protein is CASSASGRVEQYF.

The genes are TRBV5-1 and TRBJ1-5; D is uncertain. CDR1 and CDR2 from the germline V gene are SGHRS and YFSETQ. Trimming removed 4 bases at V and 7 bases at J, with 12 bases between. CDR3 length equals 13 residues. CDR3 in amino acids: CASSPMGYQPQHF. CDR3 nucleotide sequence: TGCGCCAGCAGCCCGATGGGGTACCAGCCCCAGCATTTT.

The V and J genes are TRBV4-1 and TRBJ1-2, with D possibly TRBD1 on 6 matching bases. In germline, CDR1 is MGHRA, CDR2 YSYEKL. The CDR3 is made up of 16 amino acids. The V end lost 4 bases, the J end lost 3 bases, and 18 bases lay between the germline ends. The CDR3 DNA reads as TGCGCCAGCAGCCTCACAGGGAGCAGGGACCACTATGGCTACACCTTC. This sequence encodes CASSLTGSRDHYGYTF.

V and J are TRBV29-1 and TRBJ2-5; 8 bases map to TRBD1. This CDR3 has 15 residues. V dropped 4 bases and J dropped 5; count of bases not matched to a gene: 12. Germline lookup yields CDR1 SQVTM and CDR2 ANQGSEA. The CDR3 reads CSVGITGGGWETQYF. CDR3 sequence (DNA): TGCAGCGTTGGGATTACAGGGGGAGGTTGGGAGACCCAGTACTTC.